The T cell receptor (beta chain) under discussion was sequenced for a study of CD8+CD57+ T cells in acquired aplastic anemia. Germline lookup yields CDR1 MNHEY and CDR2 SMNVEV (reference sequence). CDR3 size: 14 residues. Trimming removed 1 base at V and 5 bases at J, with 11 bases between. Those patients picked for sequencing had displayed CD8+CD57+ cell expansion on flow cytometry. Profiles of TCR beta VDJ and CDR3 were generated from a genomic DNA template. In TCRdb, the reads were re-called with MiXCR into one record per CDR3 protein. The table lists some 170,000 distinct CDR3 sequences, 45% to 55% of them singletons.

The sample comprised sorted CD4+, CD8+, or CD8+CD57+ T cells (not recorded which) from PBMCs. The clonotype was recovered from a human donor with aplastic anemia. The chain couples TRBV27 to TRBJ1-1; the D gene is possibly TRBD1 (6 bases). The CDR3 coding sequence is TGTGCCAGCAGTTTATTGGGGGCTGGGACTGAAGCTTTCTTT. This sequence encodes CASSLLGAGTEAFF.